This is a list of T cell receptor beta chains from one sample in a study of technical replicates of blood from a few donors. TCRdb's table, derived via immunoSEQ multiplex PCR, lists solely in-frame clones and lacks some. The sample lists over 80,000 clones; 96% were seen once. Sequencing was performed on T cells isolated from PBMCs. The receptor set was obtained from a human donor in good health. Each CDR3 is given with its conserved first and last residue. D genes are given only for firm matches. A row's size may be missing; if present it is once, few, many or a size class.

TRBV28	-	TRBD2	TRBJ2-4	CASSSVRLAGGDIQYF	TGTGCCAGCAGCTCCGTCCGACTAGCTGGGGGGGACATTCAGTACTTC
TRBV7-2	-	-	TRBJ1-1	CASSLSRDGTEAFF	TGTGCCAGCAGCTTGTCCAGGGATGGCACTGAAGCTTTCTTT
TRBV6-1	once	TRBD1	TRBJ1-1	CASSDPGQDTEAFF	TGTGCCAGCAGTGATCCGGGACAGGACACTGAAGCTTTCTTT
TRBV21-1	-	-	TRBJ2-5	CASSKDQRERETQYF	TGTGCCAGCAGCAAAGATCAGAGGGAAAGAGAGACCCAGTACTTC
TRBV9	-	TRBD1	TRBJ1-4	CASSFGQDATNEKLFF	TGTGCCAGCAGCTTTGGACAGGATGCAACTAATGAAAAACTGTTTTTT
TRBV7-9	-	TRBD1	TRBJ1-1	CASRQDRATEAFF	TGTGCCAGCAGACAAGACAGGGCGACTGAAGCTTTCTTT
TRBV28	-	-	TRBJ1-1	CASSFAQSGYF	TGTGCCAGCAGTTTCGCTCAATCGGGTTATTTT
TRBV11-3	-	-	TRBJ2-7	CASSQDPTYEQYF	TGTGCCAGCAGCCAGGATCCTACCTACGAGCAGTACTTC
TRBV25-1	-	-	TRBJ1-5	CASSVIGGHQPQHF	TGTGCCAGCAGTGTAATAGGGGGTCATCAGCCCCAGCATTTT
TRBV25-1	-	-	TRBJ1-1	CASSENSPEAFF	TGTGCCAGCAGTGAAAACAGTCCTGAAGCTTTCTTT
TRBV4-1	-	-	TRBJ2-1	CASSSPLVGVEQFF	TGCGCCAGCAGCTCGCCCCTGGTGGGCGTGGAGCAGTTCTTC
TRBV2	-	-	TRBJ1-1	CASKNDYNTEAFF	TGTGCCAGCAAAAACGACTATAACACTGAAGCTTTCTTT
TRBV4-1	-	-	TRBJ1-2	CASSQVMRGGSNYGYTF	TGCGCCAGCAGCCAAGTTATGCGGGGAGGGAGTAACTATGGCTACACCTTC
TRBV19	-	-	TRBJ2-7	CASSGSGLLYEQYF	TGTGCCAGTAGTGGTAGCGGACTACTCTACGAGCAGTACTTC
TRBV30	once	-	TRBJ1-2	CAWSAGNYGYTF	TGTGCCTGGAGTGCGGGTAACTATGGCTACACCTTC
TRBV6-1	-	-	TRBJ1-5	CASSLTVYSNQPQHF	TGTGCCAGCAGCCTGACTGTGTATAGCAATCAGCCCCAGCATTTT
TRBV7-8	-	-	TRBJ2-7	CASSRGLMYEQYF	TGTGCCAGCAGCCGCGGACTTATGTACGAGCAGTACTTC
TRBV7-9	-	-	TRBJ2-1	CASSRTVNEQFF	TGTGCCAGCAGCCGTACAGTTAATGAGCAGTTCTTC
TRBV28	-	-	TRBJ1-1	CASSFPPGVNTEAFF	TGTGCCAGCAGTTTCCCTCCGGGAGTAAACACTGAAGCTTTCTTT
TRBV6-6	-	TRBD2	TRBJ2-3	CASNREGGPDTQYF	TGTGCCAGCAACCGGGAGGGAGGGCCAGATACGCAGTATTTT
TRBV5-1	-	-	TRBJ2-5	CASSPPTDQETQYF	TGCGCCAGCAGCCCACCGACAGACCAAGAGACCCAGTACTTC
TRBV27	-	-	TRBJ1-2	CASSSSYGYTF	TGTGCCAGCAGTTCTTCCTATGGCTACACCTTC
TRBV7-9	-	-	TRBJ1-1	CASSFGGATEAFF	TGTGCCAGCAGCTTCGGGGGGGCCACTGAAGCTTTCTTT
TRBV2	-	-	TRBJ2-1	CASSALTGNNEQFF	TGTGCCAGCAGTGCCCTTACTGGTAACAATGAGCAGTTCTTC
TRBV5-1	-	-	TRBJ1-4	CASSLDQGREKLFF	TGCGCCAGCAGCTTGGATCAGGGAAGGGAAAAACTGTTTTTT
TRBV5-8	-	-	TRBJ1-3	CASSLGGDSGNTIYF	TGTGCCAGCAGCTTGGGGGGGGACTCTGGAAACACCATATATTTT
TRBV10-3	-	TRBD1	TRBJ2-2	CAINNPGQGPGELFF	TGTGCCATCAACAATCCGGGACAGGGCCCCGGGGAGCTGTTTTTT
TRBV15	-	-	TRBJ1-4	CATSPRETVATNEKLFF	TGTGCCACCAGCCCTCGAGAAACAGTTGCAACTAATGAAAAACTGTTTTTT
TRBV30	-	-	TRBJ2-4	CAWAVPLSLLAKNIQYF	TGTGCCTGGGCGGTCCCTTTGTCCCTTCTAGCCAAAAACATTCAGTACTTC
TRBV28	-	-	TRBJ2-7	CASSIGATYEQYF	TGTGCCAGCAGTATAGGGGCTACCTACGAGCAGTACTTC
TRBV9	-	-	TRBJ2-7	CASSVAGRGTFYEQYF	TGTGCCAGCAGCGTAGCAGGTAGGGGTACATTCTACGAGCAGTACTTC
TRBV15	-	TRBD2	TRBJ2-7	CATSRGMLAGGSTKQYF	TGTGCCACCAGCAGAGGTATGCTAGCGGGAGGGTCCACCAAGCAGTACTTC
TRBV27	-	TRBD1	TRBJ2-7	CASRTDRDGYEQYF	TGTGCCAGCAGAACCGACAGGGACGGCTACGAGCAGTACTTC
TRBV4-2	-	TRBD2	TRBJ2-1	CASSQARIAGIAMDEQFF	TGTGCCAGCAGCCAAGCCAGGATAGCGGGAATCGCTATGGATGAGCAGTTCTTC
TRBV19	-	TRBD1	TRBJ1-2	CASSIAGQGAHGYTF	TGTGCCAGTAGTATAGCAGGACAGGGCGCCCATGGCTACACCTTC
TRBV14	-	-	TRBJ1-2	CASSRQNYGYTF	TGTGCCAGCTCTAGACAGAACTATGGCTACACCTTC
TRBV25-1	-	-	TRBJ1-5	CASSEEDQPQHF	TGTGCCAGCAGTGAGGAGGATCAGCCCCAGCATTTT
TRBV6-1	-	TRBD1	TRBJ1-5	CASSGDWGQGNQPQHF	TGTGCCAGCAGTGGCGATTGGGGACAGGGTAATCAGCCCCAGCATTTT
TRBV5-1	-	TRBD1	TRBJ1-1	CASSPPRTGENLNFMNTEAFF	TGCGCCAGCAGCCCACCAAGGACAGGGGAAAACTTAAACTTTATGAACACTGAAGCTTTCTTT
TRBV7-8	-	-	TRBJ2-7	CASSLRLTKTEQYF	TGTGCCAGCAGCTTAAGACTAACAAAGACCGAGCAGTACTTC
TRBV23-1	-	-	TRBJ1-5	CASSQLQGFSPSMVQPQHF	TGCGCCAGCAGTCAGCTGCAGGGGTTCAGCCCCAGCATGGTTCAGCCCCAGCATTTT
TRBV7-6	-	-	TRBJ2-1	CASSLVEYNEQFF	TGTGCCAGCAGCTTAGTAGAATACAATGAGCAGTTCTTC
TRBV11-2	-	-	TRBJ2-7	CASSSDSYEQYF	TGTGCCAGCAGCTCGGACAGCTACGAGCAGTACTTC
TRBV5-1	-	-	TRBJ1-3	CASSPLQGTAGNTIYF	TGCGCCAGCAGCCCACTACAGGGTACCGCCGGAAACACCATATATTTT
TRBV30	-	-	TRBJ2-7	CAWSRNYYEQYF	TGTGCCTGGAGCCGTAACTACTACGAGCAGTACTTC
TRBV9	-	-	TRBJ2-1	CASSVGEGGLYNEQFF	TGTGCCAGCAGCGTAGGAGAGGGAGGACTCTACAATGAGCAGTTCTTC
TRBV28	-	-	TRBJ1-1	CASRTGTIFFAFF	TGTGCCAGCAGAACAGGGACCATCTTCTTCGCTTTCTTT
TRBV7-9	-	TRBD2	TRBJ2-1	CASSWGLAGALGSYNEQFF	TGTGCCAGCAGCTGGGGACTAGCGGGAGCTTTAGGATCCTACAATGAGCAGTTCTTC
TRBV9	-	TRBD2	TRBJ2-3	CASSPRGSSGRITSTDTQYF	TGTGCCAGCAGCCCTCGTGGATCCAGCGGGAGGATAACTAGCACAGATACGCAGTATTTT
TRBV29-1	-	TRBD1	TRBJ2-1	CSVRDRGLLEQFF	TGCAGCGTCCGGGACAGGGGGCTCCTTGAGCAGTTCTTC
TRBV11-2	-	TRBD2	TRBJ2-7	CASSPGTSWREQYF	TGTGCCAGCAGCCCAGGGACTAGCTGGCGCGAGCAGTACTTC
TRBV10-3	-	-	TRBJ2-7	CAISDSGLGSYEQYF	TGTGCCATCAGTGATTCGGGACTGGGCTCCTACGAGCAGTACTTC
TRBV19	-	TRBD2	TRBJ2-3	CASSIISGTITDTQYF	TGTGCCAGTAGTATAATTAGCGGGACAATCACAGATACGCAGTATTTT
TRBV19	-	-	TRBJ1-4	CASSIDRWQGHEKLFF	TGTGCCAGTAGTATAGATCGGTGGCAGGGGCATGAAAAACTGTTTTTT
TRBV27	-	-	TRBJ2-1	CASSFIREKYNEQFF	TGTGCCAGCAGTTTTATCCGGGAGAAGTACAATGAGCAGTTCTTC